The T cell receptor (beta chain) described here comes from a study of Graves' ophthalmopathy and Graves' hyperthyroidism. CDR3 length: 14 residues. V lost 1 base to trimming and J lost 0 bases, with 7 bases between them. This clonotype was detected many times. For repertoire sequencing, the TCR beta CDR3 regions were amplified from RNA transcripts. The workflow started with a first-round RT-PCR run with HTBI primers and then moved on to a second-round multiplex PCR. TCRdb itself ran the multiplex PCR reads through MiXCR, one entry per CDR3 protein. The sample consists of about 400,000 distinct CDR3 sequences, over 20% of them appearing once.

This receptor was taken from a young woman with stable Graves' hyperthyroidism. The chain recombines TRBV12-3 or TRBV12-4 with TRBJ2-7; possible D gene TRBD2, 6 bases. Sequencing was performed on peripheral blood. The CDR3 DNA reads TGTGCCAGCAGTTTAGGGGACTTCTCCTACGAGCAGTACTTC. Translation gives CASSLGDFSYEQYF.